This TCR beta chain was captured in a study of early T cells in non-severe SARS-CoV-2 infection. This clonotype was found many times. TCRdb reprocessed the 5' RACE reads with MiXCR, giving one entry per CDR3 protein. This repertoire shows fewer than 65,000 distinct CDR3 sequences, about a tenth found once; its top ten account for under 15%. The germline V gene has CDR1 MNHEY and CDR2 SMNVEV (reference sequence). This CDR3 has 13 residues. V was shortened by 6 bases and J by 1 base, with 4 bases between the two germline ends. The TCR comes from an adult who was a healthcare worker with PCR-confirmed SARS-CoV-2 infection or an uninfected control (not recorded which). What was sequenced was whole blood. V usage is TRBV27 and J usage is TRBJ2-6; D unclear. In DNA, the CDR3 is TGTGCCAGCAGACCGTCTGGGGCCAACGTCCTGACTTTC. Translated: CASRPSGANVLTF.